Listed below are T cell receptor beta chains from one sample, sequenced in a study of cytomegalovirus exposure and HLA in healthy donors. Profiling relied on immunoSEQ multiplex PCR, and the TCRdb table lists in-frame clones only, not all of them. Of 85,000 to 100,000 clones in the sample, around 73% were seen once. Specimen: PBMCs. The receptor set was obtained from a woman aged 60-75 years in good health and CMV-seronegative. CDR3s include the opening cysteine and the closing phenylalanine or tryptophan.

TRBV5-6	TRBJ2-1	12	CASSFWLAEQFF
TRBV27	TRBJ2-5	14	CATSPDRGQKTQYF
TRBV5-1	TRBJ1-1	16	CASSLAPGGQYTEAFF
TRBV4-3	TRBJ2-5	16	CASSQDLEGGRETQYF
TRBV7-2	TRBJ2-1	12	CASSLGGLEQFF
TRBV4-2	TRBJ1-1	15	CASSQAQTVNTEAFF
TRBV7-2	TRBJ1-1	14	CASSLVNRDTEAFF
TRBV7-9	TRBJ1-3	18	CASSPTGGLKYSGNTIYF
TRBV28	TRBJ2-6	17	CASSQGQVTPGANVLTF
TRBV7-2	TRBJ1-2	13	CASSLGLIYGYTF
TRBV7-2	TRBJ2-1	12	CASSSGRIEQFF
TRBV30	TRBJ1-4	15	CAWSPGEGGREKLFF
TRBV6-5	TRBJ2-1	16	CASSYQGGPSRYEQFF
TRBV7-2	TRBJ1-2	14	CASSAMAGNYGYTF
TRBV30	TRBJ1-1	10	CAWNATEAFF
TRBV11-3	TRBJ2-7	14	CASSSGGSSYEQYF
TRBV4-2	TRBJ1-2	15	CASSPPSGAREGYTF
TRBV7-2	TRBJ2-5	14	CASSPFDLRETQYF
TRBV5-1	TRBJ1-2	12	CASSTGGRGYTF
TRBV4-3	TRBJ1-2	20	CASSPSGTPGQGGTNYGYTF
TRBV6-5	TRBJ2-5	16	CASSYGLAGGKETQYF
TRBV4-1	TRBJ2-1	18	CASSHIGRGRLGYNEQFF
TRBV27	TRBJ2-5	17	CASSLMAGTSGKETQYF
TRBV27	TRBJ1-4	15	CASRTGQNRHEKLFF
TRBV19	TRBJ1-2	14	CASSRLTGIDGYTF
TRBV9	TRBJ2-1	14	CASSVQDRGSEQFF
TRBV19	TRBJ2-5	15	CASSIGGQFSETQYF
TRBV12-5	TRBJ2-5	15	CASGSEAPGYETQYF
TRBV6-5	TRBJ1-2	13	CASRLTGDYGYTF
TRBV6-1	TRBJ1-3	14	CASSVDSSGNTIYF
TRBV4-3	TRBJ2-2	15	CASSQAPWNTGELFF
TRBV19	TRBJ2-1	16	CASSIVSGGSGNEQFF
TRBV5-4	TRBJ1-1	14	CASSLRDRYSEAFF
TRBV10-2	TRBJ1-5	16	CASREQGPYSNQPQHF
TRBV5-6	TRBJ2-3	15	CASSLGGSSTDTQYF
TRBV7-9	TRBJ2-1	13	CASTSNRYNEQFF
TRBV7-9	TRBJ2-1	18	CASSIGTSGGNFYNEQFF
TRBV20-1	TRBJ2-1	11	CSARDLGTSVF
TRBV27	TRBJ2-7	15	CASSTSGGVNYEQYF
TRBV2	TRBJ2-3	10	CASYSDTQYF
TRBV30	TRBJ1-5	13	CAWTPSGGQPQHF
TRBV6-4	TRBJ1-1	13	CASRYRENTEAFF
TRBV29-1	TRBJ1-1	15	CSVVLMTAMNTEAFF
TRBV5-4	TRBJ2-1	16	CASSPLRGQGYNEQFF
TRBV30	TRBJ2-1	15	CAWSVRLAGYNEQFF
TRBV9	TRBJ1-5	15	CASSAPAGSEQPQHF
TRBV28	TRBJ2-7	14	CASTLGTSSYEQYF
TRBV15	TRBJ1-6	16	CATSKDRSSYNSPLHF
TRBV9	TRBJ1-1	13	CASEEVPNTEAFF
TRBV27	TRBJ2-3	16	CASSPPGQSRFHTQYF
TRBV5-4	TRBJ2-5	14	CASSRDSYGETQYF
TRBV5-6	TRBJ1-3	17	CASSLYLSGAWGNTIYF
TRBV7-8	TRBJ2-3	16	CASSLKGPPTADTQYF